The 28 T cell receptor beta chains below all came from one sample that was sequenced in a study of beta chain features in type 1 diabetes. Study findings and constraints: Shortening of TCRB CDR3s, moderate but significant, appeared in all four CD4+ subsets of Type 1 diabetes patients.

The isolated RNA, all of it, was reverse transcribed, so expressed TCRB transcripts were what got sequenced. This table comes from immunoSEQ multiplex PCR, and its TCRdb copy is limited to in-frame clones, with some not included. The repertoire consists of roughly 350,000 clones, with around a tenth occurring once and the leading ten covering less than 0.65%. These receptors lack a known antigen. The sample was central memory CD4+ T cells from blood. These receptors originate from a man aged 30-40 years with type 1 diabetes.

The chain joins TRBV7-2 to TRBJ2-5; the D is unclear. CDR1 is SGHTA, CDR2 FQGNSA, per germline. V was cut by 5 bases and J by 12 bases, with 16 bases left in between. The CDR3 length is 12 residues. The CDR3 sequence: CASSPPDRSEYF. CDR3 DNA: TGTGCCAGCAGCCCCCCAGATCGGAGCGAGTACTTC.

This clone was seen a few times. The gene calls are TRBV28 and TRBJ2-5; no definite D call. V lost 7 bases to trimming and J lost 2 bases, with 11 bases between them. Germline V lookup: CDR1 MDHEN, CDR2 SYDVKM. This CDR3 is built from 13 residues. The DNA of the CDR3 is TGTGCCAGCACCCCCCCCGGACAAGAGACCCAGTACTTC. It is translated as CASTPPGQETQYF.

This clone appeared many times. The rearrangement links TRBV7-9 to TRBJ1-1; no definite D call. V was clipped by 2 bases and J by 8 bases, with 9 bases between them. CDR1 is SEHNR, CDR2 FQNEAQ, per germline (reference sequence). The CDR3 length is 12 residues. CDR3 amino acids: CASSLSYREAFF. DNA of the CDR3: TGTGCCAGCAGCTTATCGTACAGAGAAGCTTTCTTT. Full variable domain (remainder filled in from reference TRBV7-9 and TRBJ1-1): DTGVSQNPRHKITKRGQNVTFRCDPISEHNRLYWYRQTLGQGPEFLTYFQNEAQLEKSRLLSDRFSAERPKGSFSTLEIQRTEQGDSAMYLCASSLSYREAFFGQGTRLTVV.

The V call is TRBV19, the J call TRBJ2-1, with D unresolved. The CDR3 has 14 amino acids. Per the germline V gene, CDR1 is LNHDA and CDR2 is SQIVND (reference sequence). Trimming removed 1 base from V and 6 bases from J, with 10 bases in between. The CDR3 region has the DNA TGTGCCAGTAGTATAGGGACCGAGTCCAATGAGCAGTTCTTC. This translates into CASSIGTESNEQFF. The full variable domain, completed using reference TRBV19 and TRBJ2-1, is DGGITQSPKYLFRKEGQNVTLSCEQNLNHDAMYWYRQDPGQGLRLIYYSQIVNDFQKGDIAEGYSVSREKKESFPLTVTSAQKNPTAFYLCASSIGTESNEQFFGPGTRLTVL.

The chain has TRBV7-9 and TRBJ1-4; D gene uncertain. V was pared by 4 bases and J by 11 bases, with 20 bases between. The CDR3 is 15 residues long. CDR1 is SEHNR and CDR2 is FQNEAQ in the germline V gene (reference sequence). CDR3 region: CASSSDRRFGKKLFF. The CDR3 nucleotides are TGTGCCAGCAGCTCCGACCGCAGGTTCGGGAAGAAACTGTTTTTT.

The table lists this clone with a few counts. The chain carries TRBV9 and TRBJ1-5; D gene unclear. The V and J ends lost 2 bases and 8 bases respectively, with 17 bases between them. The germline V gene encodes CDR1 SGDLS and CDR2 YYNGEE. The CDR3 is 15 residues long. CDR3 region: CASSVSGYEEEPQHF. CDR3 nucleotide sequence: TGTGCCAGCAGCGTCTCCGGGTACGAGGAGGAGCCCCAGCATTTT.

The chain carries TRBV5-1 and TRBJ1-1; D is possibly TRBD1 (6 bases). Germline V lookup: CDR1 SGHRS, CDR2 YFSETQ. Trimming removed 8 bases from V and 1 base from J, with 12 bases in between. This CDR3 region has 13 residues. The chain's CDR3 is CASTPGQNTEAFF. In nucleotides, the CDR3 is TGCGCCAGTACTCCGGGACAGAACACTGAAGCTTTCTTT.

This clone has at least ten counts. This chain connects TRBV29-1 to TRBJ1-5, with D perhaps TRBD1 (5 bases). The germline CDR1 and CDR2 sequences are SQVTM and ANQGSEA. The length of the CDR3 is 14 residues. The germline V and J ends were trimmed by 4 bases and 3 bases, with 13 bases remaining between them. In DNA form, the CDR3 reads TGCAGCGTTGGATCAGGGCAGAACAATCAGCCCCAGCATTTT. Its translation: CSVGSGQNNQPQHF.

This clone was seen more than once but under ten times. V is TRBV4-1 and J is TRBJ2-7, with 10 nucleotides matching TRBD1. The CDR3 extends over 16 amino acids. Germline CDR1 is MGHRA and CDR2 is YSYEKL. V shed 2 bases, J shed 0 bases, and the junction held 4 bases outside the gene matches. CDR3 protein: CASSQPGQGYSYEQYF. The CDR3 bases are TGCGCCAGCAGCCAACCGGGACAGGGGTACTCCTACGAGCAGTACTTC.

This clone came up a few times. The chain employs TRBV11-2 and TRBJ2-3; tentative D call: TRBD2 (5 bases). The germline CDR1 and CDR2 sequences are SGHAT and FQNNGV. The CDR3 has 14 residues. Trimming shortened V by 3 bases and J by 4 bases, and 11 bases separated the two germline ends. The CDR3 region has the DNA TGTGCCAGCAGCTTTCGGCTAGCATCAGATACGCAGTATTTT. It specifies CASSFRLASDTQYF. Full variable domain (remainder filled in from reference TRBV11-2 and TRBJ2-3): EAGVAQSPRYKIIEKRQSVAFWCNPISGHATLYWYQQILGQGPKLLIQFQNNGVVDDSQLPKDRFSAERLKGVDSTLKIQPAKLEDSAVYLCASSFRLASDTQYFGPGTRLTVL.

This clone has only a few counts. The rearrangement links TRBV7-9 to TRBJ2-5; no firm D call. Germline lookup yields CDR1 SEHNR and CDR2 FQNEAQ (reference sequence). V was shortened by 3 bases and J by 4 bases, with 6 bases between the two germline ends. The CDR3 is 12 residues long. CDR3 region: CASSLLLETQYF. The DNA of the CDR3 is TGTGCCAGCAGCTTGCTGTTAGAGACCCAGTACTTC.

This chain uses TRBV7-3 with TRBJ2-7; D perhaps matches TRBD2 (6 bases). CDR3 size: 15 residues. CDR1 is SGHTA, CDR2 FQGTGA, per germline. V lost 5 bases, J lost 3 bases, and 17 bases lay in between. The CDR3, as DNA: TGTGCCAGCAGCCAAGGGGACTCTTTATTCTACGAGCAGTACTTC. This translates into CASSQGDSLFYEQYF. Using reference TRBV7-3 and TRBJ2-7 for the parts outside the CDR3, the full variable domain is GAGVSQTPSNKVTEKGKYVELRCDPISGHTALYWYRQSLGQGPEFLIYFQGTGAADDSGLPNDRFFAVRPEGSVSTLKIQRTERGDSAVYLCASSQGDSLFYEQYFGPGTRLTVT.

About this clone itself: Its ends do not fully match the called genes, so a read error is possible. Other DNA sequences from this sample encode an identical CDR3 as well. The CDR3 DNA sequence: TGTGCCAGCAGCTTGGAGCTGAAGGAGACCCAGTACTTC. It codes for CASSLELKETQYF. The chain couples TRBV5-1 to TRBJ2-5; D uncertain. Looked up from germline, CDR1 is SGHRS and CDR2 is YFSETQ. The CDR3 is made up of 13 amino acids.

This chain uses TRBV13 with TRBJ2-7; 9 bases match TRBD1. This CDR3 spans 14 amino acids. Trimming at V came to 5 bases and at J to 3 bases, leaving 5 bases not matched to a gene. CDR1 is PRHDT and CDR2 is FYEKMQ in the germline V gene (reference sequence). CDR3 loop: CASSPRQGVYEQYF. In DNA form, the CDR3 reads TGTGCCAGCAGCCCTCGACAGGGGGTCTACGAGCAGTACTTC.

The chain has TRBV5-1 and TRBJ1-1; D unclear. Between the trimmed V and J ends, which lost 7 bases and 1 base, there was a span of 11 bases. Germline CDR1 and CDR2: SGHRS and YFSETQ. The CDR3 extends over 13 amino acids. The CDR3 bases are TGCGCCAGCTTCCTAGACTCGAACACTGAAGCTTTCTTT. It specifies CASFLDSNTEAFF.

The chain uses TRBV2 and TRBJ1-1, with D uncertain. The V gene lost 6 bases and the J gene lost 1 base, with 0 bases spanning the gap. The CDR3 covers 10 residues. CDR1 is SNHLY, CDR2 FYNNEI, per germline. CDR3 residues: CASRNTEAFF. CDR3 bases: TGTGCCAGCAGGAACACTGAAGCTTTCTTT.

This chain links TRBV7-9 with TRBJ2-5; TRBD1 aligns across 9 bases. Germline V gene sequence: CDR1 SEHNR, CDR2 FQNEAQ (reference sequence). CDR3 length equals 16 residues. V dropped 5 bases and J dropped 1; count of bases not matched to a gene: 8. This CDR3 reads CASSHMTGGAQETQYF. CDR3 nucleotide sequence: TGTGCCAGCAGCCATATGACAGGGGGGGCCCAAGAGACCCAGTACTTC.

This clone was seen a handful of times. The chain employs TRBV30 and TRBJ2-1; TRBD2 aligns across 7 bases. The CDR3 is 15 amino acids. The germline CDR1 and CDR2 sequences are GTSNPN and SVGIG (reference sequence). Trimming cost V 5 bases and J 0 bases; bases outside gene matches: 7. The CDR3 protein is CAWHRRGSSYNEQFF. The CDR3, as DNA: TGTGCCTGGCACCGACGCGGGAGCTCCTACAATGAGCAGTTCTTC.

The chain recombines TRBV2 with TRBJ2-1; 9 bases align to TRBD2. Germline-derived CDR1 and CDR2 are SNHLY and FYNNEI. This CDR3 is 15 amino acids long. The junction had 6 bases not matched to a gene; V was cut back by 5 bases and J by 4 bases. CDR3 nucleotide sequence: TGTGCCAGCAGTAAGGGACTAGCAGTATACAATGAGCAGTTCTTC. As protein: CASSKGLAVYNEQFF.

Worth noting for this clone: The junction and the germline gene differ at one end; a read error may be behind it. The rearrangement links TRBV5-4 to TRBJ2-1; 7 nucleotides line up with TRBD2. This CDR3 contains 16 residues. Germline V CDR1 and CDR2: SGHNT, YYREEE (reference sequence). In nucleotides, the CDR3 is TGTGCCCGCAGCTTGGGGGGGAGGGGTCCTTCCGGAGAGCAGTTCTTC. Its translation: CARSLGGRGPSGEQFF.

This clone came up a few times. This chain uses TRBV11-3 with TRBJ1-4, with D perhaps matching TRBD1 (5 bases). The length of the CDR3 is 15 residues. The V gene lost 1 base and the J gene lost 7 bases, with 13 bases spanning the gap. Germline-derived CDR1 and CDR2 are SGHNT and YENEEA. CDR3 nucleotide sequence: TGTGCCAGCAGCTTAGCGGGACTCGCAGGTGAAAAACTGTTTTTT. Encoded protein: CASSLAGLAGEKLFF.

There are a few counts of this clone. V and J are TRBV2 and TRBJ1-5; no clear D gene. The germline V gene encodes CDR1 SNHLY and CDR2 FYNNEI. The ends were cut back, 5 bases at V and 4 bases at J, with 12 bases in the middle. The length of the CDR3 is 14 residues. CDR3 sequence reads: CASSIRPGNQPQHF. CDR3 nucleotides: TGTGCCAGCAGTATACGTCCGGGGAATCAGCCCCAGCATTTT. Full variable domain (outside the CDR3, taken from reference TRBV2 and TRBJ1-5): EPEVTQTPSHQVTQMGQEVILRCVPISNHLYFYWYRQILGQKVEFLVSFYNNEISEKSEIFDDQFSVERPDGSNFTLKIRSTKLEDSAMYFCASSIRPGNQPQHFGDGTRLSIL.

The rearrangement joins TRBV30 to TRBJ2-5; 7 bases match TRBD2. Germline V gene sequence: CDR1 GTSNPN, CDR2 SVGIG (reference sequence). V shed 2 bases and J 4 bases; nucleotides not matched to a gene: 7. This CDR3 region has 14 residues. CDR3 protein: CAWSSGIAGETQYF. The CDR3 DNA sequence: TGTGCCTGGAGTTCCGGGATAGCGGGAGAGACCCAGTACTTC.

The rearrangement joins TRBV28 to TRBJ2-3, with 10 nucleotides matching TRBD1. The CDR3 loop spans 19 amino acids. The germline V gene has CDR1 MDHEN and CDR2 SYDVKM. The trim removed 8 bases at V and 0 bases at J, leaving 17 bases unmatched. The CDR3, as DNA: TGTGCCAGCTGGACAGGGGGTAACAATGCGGCAGAAAGCACAGATACGCAGTATTTT. This gives the protein CASWTGGNNAAESTDTQYF.

The chain uses TRBV7-9 and TRBJ2-1; D is unclear. V gave up 5 bases and J gave up 1 base, with 9 bases separating them. The germline V gene has CDR1 SEHNR and CDR2 FQNEAQ (reference sequence). The CDR3 length is 14 residues. This CDR3 reads CASSQSTSYNEQFF. The CDR3, as DNA: TGTGCCAGCAGCCAATCTACTTCCTACAATGAGCAGTTCTTC.

In its sample, this clone was seen a few times. Given a much more abundant clone one base away, this may be a read error. The J gene is TRBJ2-5, the V gene TRBV9; 7 nucleotides match TRBD1. From germline, CDR1 is SGDLS and CDR2 YYNGEE. J gave up 2 bases and V 4 bases, and 2 bases lay outside the gene matches. The CDR3 is 13 amino acids. The CDR3 loop is CASSLGQQETQYF. Here the CDR3 DNA reads TGTGCCAGCAGCCTGGGACAGCAAGAGACCCAGTACTTC. Together with reference TRBV9 and TRBJ2-5, the CDR3 gives the full variable domain: DSGVTQTPKHLITATGQRVTLRCSPRSGDLSVYWYQQSLDQGLQFLIQYYNGEERAKGNILERFSAQQFPDLHSELNLSSLELGDSALYFCASSLGQQETQYFGPGTRLLVL.

V is TRBV21-1 and J is TRBJ2-7; whether TRBD2, the table's D call, matches the DNA was not checked. TRBV21-1 counts as a pseudogene. The CDR3 runs 14 residues. The CDR3 bases are TGTGCCAGCAGCAATTCGGAGGTCCCCTACGAGCAGTACTTC. This encodes CASSNSEVPYEQYF.

The chain carries TRBV11-2 and TRBJ2-7; 10 nucleotides agree with TRBD1. Germline V gives CDR1 SGHAT, CDR2 FQNNGV. The CDR3 extends over 13 amino acids. Trimming removed 5 bases from V and 11 bases from J; junction bases left unmatched: 9. CDR3: CASSQVTGGGKYF. Written as DNA, the CDR3 is TGTGCCAGCAGCCAGGTGACAGGGGGCGGCAAGTACTTC.